This T cell receptor beta chain originates from a study of CD8+CD57+ T cells in acquired aplastic anemia. Study details: Sorting CD4+ and CD8+ cells gave DNA averaging approximately 3 ug. Healthy donors gave some 10 million reads on average for CD4+ cells.

Whole-study findings and limits: Levels of CD8+ Simpson's diversity were not significantly distinct in patients versus controls. Patients shared under 30 CD8+ CDR3 sequences with controls.

Profiling of TCR beta VDJ combinations and CDR3 sequences used genomic DNA as template. TCRdb fed the reads into MiXCR, producing one record per CDR3 protein. Counted here are 68,000 or so distinct CDR3 sequences, approximately 54% occurring once; the ten biggest clones make up around 8.8%. This clonotype has at least ten counts. Its antigen is undetermined. This CDR3 contains 16 residues. Looked up from germline, CDR1 is LNHDA and CDR2 is SQIVND (reference sequence). Trimming removed 3 bases at V and 3 bases at J, with 16 bases between. The sequenced sample was sorted CD4+, CD8+, or CD8+CD57+ T cells (not recorded which) from PBMCs. The receptor was derived from a human donor in good health, serving as a control. The chain has TRBV19 and TRBJ2-3; D unclear. The CDR3 loop reads CASSITRAPFTDTQYF. The CDR3 DNA reads TGTGCCAGTAGTATCACCCGGGCCCCGTTTACAGATACGCAGTATTTT. Combining the CDR3 with reference TRBV19 and TRBJ2-3 gives the whole variable domain DGGITQSPKYLFRKEGQNVTLSCEQNLNHDAMYWYRQDPGQGLRLIYYSQIVNDFQKGDIAEGYSVSREKKESFPLTVTSAQKNPTAFYLCASSITRAPFTDTQYFGPGTRLTVL.